This T cell receptor (beta chain) was profiled in a study of T-cell reconstitution after alpha-beta-depleted transplantation in children. With regard to this clonotype: The antigen is undetermined.

Preparation of the TCRbeta library was carried out with unique molecular identifiers. One entry per CDR3 protein results from TCRdb running MiXCR on the PCR reads. Altogether roughly 100,000 distinct CDR3 sequences are present, about 6.8% being singletons, with the ten largest covering about a sixth. Regarding the study as a whole: By one year post-transplant, T-cell counts and diversity largely arose from T cells that were newly produced. There were reportedly several hundred expanded graft clones from which alpha-beta T cells came about two months after transplant. The origin of high day-60 TCRbeta diversity in some patients lay in surviving recipient T cells and thymic progenitors.

Here the sequenced sample was PBMCs, taken before TCRalphabeta/CD19-depleted stem cell transplant. This clonotype originated in a boy aged 2 to 10 with acute lymphoblastic leukemia, due to receive a stem cell transplant.

The CDR3 region has the DNA TGCAGTGCTTCACCGGGACAGAGAGAACCCTACGAGCAGTACTTC. This translates into CSASPGQREPYEQYF. The gene calls are TRBV20-1 and TRBJ2-7, with 7 nucleotides matching TRBD1. V lost 5 bases, J lost 2 bases, and 12 bases stayed unmatched. CDR1 and CDR2 (germline): DFQATT, SNEGSKA (reference sequence). The CDR3 contains 15 residues.